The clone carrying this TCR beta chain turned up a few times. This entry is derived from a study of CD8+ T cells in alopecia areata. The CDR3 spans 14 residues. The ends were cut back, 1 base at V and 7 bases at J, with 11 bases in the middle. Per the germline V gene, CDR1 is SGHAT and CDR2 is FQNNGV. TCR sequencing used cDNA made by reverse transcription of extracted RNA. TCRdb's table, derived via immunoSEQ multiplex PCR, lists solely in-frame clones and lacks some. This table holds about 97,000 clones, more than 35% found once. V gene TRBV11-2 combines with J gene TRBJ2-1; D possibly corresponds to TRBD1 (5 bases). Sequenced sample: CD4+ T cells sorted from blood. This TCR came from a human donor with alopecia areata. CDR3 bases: TGTGCCAGCAGCTTAGGGGGCTCCCTAAATGAGCAGTTCTTC. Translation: CASSLGGSLNEQFF.